This TCR beta chain was recorded in a study of T cell responses to AZD1222 COVID-19 vaccine. Profiling relied on immunoSEQ multiplex PCR, and the TCRdb table lists in-frame clones only, not all of them. The sample contains 100,000 to 150,000 clones, 85% to 90% of which appear only once. Germline V gene sequence: CDR1 WSHSY, CDR2 SAAADI. This CDR3 has 14 residues. Trimming cost V 0 bases and J 7 bases, with 12 bases left between them. The rearrangement joins TRBV10-2 to TRBJ1-1; D is perhaps TRBD1 (6 bases). Specimen: peripheral blood, collected 28 days after the second AZD1222 dose. The TCR was taken from an adult who received the AZD1222 COVID-19 vaccine. The DNA for the CDR3 is TGCGCCAGCAGTGAGTCGGATTGGGGGCTTGAAGCTTTCTTT. It is translated as CASSESDWGLEAFF.